The 3 T cell receptor beta chains listed next were all sequenced from one sample in a study of response to subunit inactivated influenza vaccine. TCRdb re-analysed the RT-PCR reads in MiXCR, keeping a single row per CDR3 protein. The sample shows around 580,000 distinct CDR3 sequences, 12% to 15% of them seen only once. Specimen: PBMCs from blood, collected approximately 13 days after vaccination. Receptor source: a man aged 50 to 59 who received an inactivated influenza vaccine.

This clonotype has just a few counts. The rearrangement links TRBV6-5 to TRBJ2-2; D gene uncertain. CDR1 is MNHEY and CDR2 is SVGAGI in the germline V gene. Trimming removed 4 bases from V and 3 bases from J, with 12 bases in between. This CDR3 is 15 amino acids long. CDR3 sequence reads: CASSLDTDYTGELFF. In DNA form, the CDR3 reads TGTGCCAGCAGTTTGGATACAGACTACACCGGGGAGCTGTTTTTT.

The rearrangement links TRBV27 to TRBJ1-1, with D perhaps matching TRBD1 (6 bases). The ends were cut back, 6 bases at V and 5 bases at J, with 19 bases in the middle. This CDR3 comprises 15 residues. Per germline, CDR1 MNHEY and CDR2 SMNVEV (reference sequence). For the CDR3, the DNA is TGTGCCAGCAGGGAAGACAGGCTCCCGAGGACTGAAGCTTTCTTT. Its protein product is CASREDRLPRTEAFF.

This clonotype was observed at least ten times. The CDR3 DNA reads TGTGCCAGCAGCCAAGTGTCTTCGGCTAGCGGGAGTTTTAACAATGAGCAGTTCTTC. Translation gives CASSQVSSASGSFNNEQFF. The rearrangement links TRBV4-2 to TRBJ2-1; the match to TRBD2 covers 10 bases. The CDR3 loop spans 19 amino acids. In germline, CDR1 is LGHNA, CDR2 YNFKEQ. The ends lost 1 base at V and 5 bases at J; junction bases unmatched: 14.